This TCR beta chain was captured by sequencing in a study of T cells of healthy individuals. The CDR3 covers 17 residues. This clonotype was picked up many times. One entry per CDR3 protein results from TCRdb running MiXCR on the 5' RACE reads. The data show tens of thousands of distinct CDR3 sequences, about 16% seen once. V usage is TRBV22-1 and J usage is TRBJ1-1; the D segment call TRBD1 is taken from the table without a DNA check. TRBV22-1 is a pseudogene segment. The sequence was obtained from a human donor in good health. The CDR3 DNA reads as TGTCCTGGGAGCGCACGTACCATGACAGGCCTGAACACTGAAGCTTTCTTT. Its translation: CPGSARTMTGLNTEAFF.